Shown below are 14 T cell receptor beta chains from a single sample sequenced in a study of shared clonotypes between healthy human individuals. TCRdb keeps only in-frame clones here, not all; method: immunoSEQ multiplex PCR. The profile shows 2 million to 3 million clones, under 95% of them singletons. Material: naive CD4+ T cells from PBMCs. The sample's subset: CD45RA+ positively selected. These receptors all stem from a man aged 18-30 years in good health. Some clones in this sample may be carry-over from other donors' samples.

The chain couples TRBV7-5 to TRBJ2-7; no DNA check was done on the table's D call, TRBD2. TRBV7-5 is labeled a pseudogene. This CDR3 comprises 18 residues. CDR3 sequence: CVRRSRGTSGRAFPEQYF. The CDR3, as DNA: TGTGTCAGAAGATCACGGGGGACTAGCGGGAGGGCCTTCCCCGAGCAGTACTTC.

The gene calls are TRBV29-1 and TRBJ1-4; maybe TRBD1 (5 bases). The V gene's germline CDR1 is SQVTM and CDR2 ANQGSEA. Trimming took 6 bases from V and 4 from J, leaving 12 bases between them. CDR3 length equals 13 residues. The CDR3 nucleotides read TGCAGCGTGGGGGGAGCCCTTAATGAAAAACTGTTTTTT. Translation: CSVGGALNEKLFF.

The rearrangement joins TRBV27 to TRBJ2-4; TRBD2 aligns across 10 bases. V shed 6 bases, J shed 0 bases, and the junction held 14 bases outside the gene matches. The CDR3 is made up of 19 amino acids. Looked up from germline, CDR1 is MNHEY and CDR2 is SMNVEV (reference sequence). Written as DNA, the CDR3 is TGTGCCAGCAGCCCTAGGAAGGGGACTAGCGCCCAAGCCAAAAACATTCAGTACTTC. Translating gives CASSPRKGTSAQAKNIQYF.

This clone was counted once. The chain links TRBV7-2 to TRBJ2-1, with D maybe TRBD1 (6 bases). Trimming pared 1 base from V and 4 bases from J, leaving 11 bases between. Germline values: CDR1 SGHTA, CDR2 FQGNSA. This CDR3 is built from 15 residues. The chain's CDR3 is CASSLGGGGYNEQFF. The CDR3 DNA follows: TGTGCCAGCAGCTTAGGAGGGGGTGGATACAATGAGCAGTTCTTC.

The J gene is TRBJ2-4, the V gene TRBV28; D not resolved. The CDR3 is 13 amino acids. V was trimmed by 1 base and J by 5 bases, leaving 6 bases between them. The V gene's germline CDR1 is MDHEN and CDR2 SYDVKM. CDR3 bases: TGTGCCAGCAGTTTATCTCCGGAAAACATTCAGTACTTC. Translated: CASSLSPENIQYF. Supplemented by reference TRBV28 and TRBJ2-4, the full variable domain reads DVKVTQSSRYLVKRTGEKVFLECVQDMDHENMFWYRQDPGLGLRLIYFSYDVKMKEKGDIPEGYSVSREKKERFSLILESASTNQTSMYLCASSLSPENIQYFGAGTRLSVL.

The rearrangement joins TRBV2 to TRBJ1-5, with D possibly matching TRBD1 (5 bases). This CDR3 has 14 residues. V lost 6 bases to trimming and J lost 5 bases, with 14 bases between them. Germline loops: CDR1 SNHLY, CDR2 FYNNEI. The CDR3 DNA follows: TGTGCCAGCAGGACCACAGGCTCGCATCAGCCCCAGCATTTT. It translates to CASRTTGSHQPQHF. The whole variable domain, filled in from reference TRBV2 and TRBJ1-5, reads EPEVTQTPSHQVTQMGQEVILRCVPISNHLYFYWYRQILGQKVEFLVSFYNNEISEKSEIFDDQFSVERPDGSNFTLKIRSTKLEDSAMYFCASRTTGSHQPQHFGDGTRLSIL.

This chain connects TRBV6-1 to TRBJ2-5, with no clear D. V was shortened by 9 bases and J by 5 bases, with 13 bases between the two germline ends. CDR3 length equals 12 residues. From germline, CDR1 is MNHNS and CDR2 SASEGT. In DNA, the CDR3 is TGTGCCAGTTCGTTTAGAGCTGAGACCCAGTACTTC. Its protein is CASSFRAETQYF.

This rearrangement joins TRBV4-1 to TRBJ2-1, with 9 bases matching TRBD1. After removal of 4 bases from V and 3 bases from J, the junction contained 16 bases not matched to a gene. The CDR3 has 19 residues. Germline V gene data show CDR1 as MGHRA and CDR2 as YSYEKL. CDR3 loop: CASSRNLMTGTGSYNEQFF. In DNA, the CDR3 is TGCGCCAGCAGCCGGAACCTAATGACCGGGACAGGGAGCTACAATGAGCAGTTCTTC.

V usage is TRBV4-1 and J usage is TRBJ2-7; weak D call: TRBD1 (6 bases). Trimming removed 1 base from V and 2 bases from J, with 9 bases in between. The CDR3 runs 14 residues. CDR1 MGHRA and CDR2 YSYEKL come from the germline V gene. The CDR3 sequence: CASSQAGATYEQYF. The CDR3 DNA is TGCGCCAGCAGCCAAGCAGGGGCCACCTACGAGCAGTACTTC.

This chain links TRBV5-1 with TRBJ1-5, with D perhaps matching TRBD1 (5 bases). The germline gives CDR1 SGHRS, CDR2 YFSETQ. The CDR3 covers 15 residues. Trimming stripped 4 bases from V and 6 bases from J, with 17 bases between. The CDR3 DNA follows: TGCGCCAGCAGCCCAGGGCCCGGGTATAGTCAGCCCCAGCATTTT. Translation gives CASSPGPGYSQPQHF.

The chain carries TRBV6-4 and TRBJ2-2, with D perhaps TRBD1 or TRBD2 (5 bases each). Germline V gives CDR1 MRHNA, CDR2 SNTAGT. The V end was cut by 6 bases, the J end by 6 bases, with 17 bases between. The CDR3 totals 15 residues. As DNA, the CDR3 is TGTGCCAGCAGCCTCTCTTCGGGGACCTCCGGGGAGCTGTTTTTT. Translating it yields CASSLSSGTSGELFF.

The genes are TRBV30 and TRBJ1-5; 9 bases are a match to TRBD1. The germline V gene encodes CDR1 GTSNPN and CDR2 SVGIG (reference sequence). This CDR3 has 14 residues. V gave up 2 bases and J gave up 7 bases; unmatched junction bases: 6. This chain's CDR3 is CAWSLGTGSQPQHF. The DNA for the CDR3 is TGTGCCTGGAGTCTGGGGACAGGGAGCCAGCCCCAGCATTTT.

The chain has TRBV7-7 and TRBJ2-5; the D gene is possibly TRBD1 (5 bases). The CDR3 has 13 residues. Per the germline V gene, CDR1 is SSHAT and CDR2 is FNYEAQ (reference sequence). Trimming removed 3 bases from V and 1 base from J, with 6 bases in between. The CDR3: CASSFDSQETQYF. CDR3 nucleotides: TGTGCCAGCAGCTTTGACAGCCAAGAGACCCAGTACTTC.

The chain recombines TRBV6-5 with TRBJ2-2, with 8 bases lining up with TRBD1. Germline loops: CDR1 MNHEY, CDR2 SVGAGI. This CDR3 has 15 amino acids. V dropped 0 bases and J dropped 6; count of bases not matched to a gene: 3. This chain's CDR3 is CASSYSWTGSGELFF. The CDR3 DNA is TGTGCCAGCAGTTACTCCTGGACAGGGTCCGGGGAGCTGTTTTTT.